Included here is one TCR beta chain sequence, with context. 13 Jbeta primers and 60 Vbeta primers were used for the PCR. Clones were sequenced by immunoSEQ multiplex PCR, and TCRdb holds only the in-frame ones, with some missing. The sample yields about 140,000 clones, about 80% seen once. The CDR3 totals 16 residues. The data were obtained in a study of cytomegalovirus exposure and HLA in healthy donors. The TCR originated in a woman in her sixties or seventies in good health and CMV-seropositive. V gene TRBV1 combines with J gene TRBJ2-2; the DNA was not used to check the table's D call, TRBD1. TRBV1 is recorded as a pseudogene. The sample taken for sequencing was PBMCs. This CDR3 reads CTSSQDRDRGCGELFF. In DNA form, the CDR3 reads TGCACCAGCAGCCAGGACCGGGACAGGGGTTGCGGGGAGCTGTTTTTT.